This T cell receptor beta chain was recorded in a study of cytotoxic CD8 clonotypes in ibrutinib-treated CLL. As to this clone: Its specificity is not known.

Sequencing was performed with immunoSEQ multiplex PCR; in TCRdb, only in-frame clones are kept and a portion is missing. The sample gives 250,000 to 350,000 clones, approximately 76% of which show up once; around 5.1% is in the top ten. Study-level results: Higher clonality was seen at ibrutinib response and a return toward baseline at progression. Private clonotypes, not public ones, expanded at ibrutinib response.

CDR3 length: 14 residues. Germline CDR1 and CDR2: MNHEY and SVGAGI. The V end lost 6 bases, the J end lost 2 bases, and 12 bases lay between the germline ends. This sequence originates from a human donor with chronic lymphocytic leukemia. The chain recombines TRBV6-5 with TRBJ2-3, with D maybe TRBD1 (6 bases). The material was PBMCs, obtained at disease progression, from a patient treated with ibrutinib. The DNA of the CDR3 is TGTGCCAGCAGATTACAGGGACCCACAGATACGCAGTATTTT. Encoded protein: CASRLQGPTDTQYF.